The 11 T cell receptor beta chains given below trace back to one sample, sequenced in a study of radiation and T cells in renal cell carcinoma. Measured with immunoSEQ multiplex PCR; TCRdb has only the in-frame clones, and not every one. There are 130,000 to 150,000 clones in the sample; 70% to 90% occur only once, and approximately 12% lies in the top ten. Time point: baseline pretreatment blood. The treatment here: 15 Gy SBRT to primary tumor, nephrectomy 4 weeks later. The specimen comprised blood, sampled from a patient whose treatment included radiotherapy and nephrectomy. These receptors were collected from a woman in her forties or fifties with renal cell carcinoma.

The rearrangement uses TRBV11-2 and TRBJ2-7; either TRBD1 or TRBD2 may supply D (5 bases each). Trimming removed 1 base at V and 3 bases at J, with 19 bases between. CDR1 and CDR2 from the germline V gene are SGHAT and FQNNGV. There are 17 residues in the CDR3. The chain's CDR3 is CASSLGRGVWGNYEQYF. Written as DNA, the CDR3 is TGTGCCAGCAGCTTAGGAAGAGGGGTTTGGGGTAACTACGAGCAGTACTTC.

Here the CDR3 DNA reads TGTGCCATCAGTGAGGGGGCCCTGCAGGGGGCGCGTGGCTACACCTTC. Amino acid sequence: CAISEGALQGARGYTF. The chain uses TRBV10-3 and TRBJ1-2, with 8 nucleotides matching TRBD1. Germline trimming cut 2 bases from V and 7 bases from J; bases unmatched to any gene: 12. Germline lookup yields CDR1 ENHRY and CDR2 SYGVKD. The CDR3 sequence is 16 residues long.

The chain links TRBV19 to TRBJ1-2; unclear D gene. Germline V gene lookup returns CDR1 LNHDA and CDR2 SQIVND (reference sequence). The V end was cut by 3 bases, the J end by 1 base, with 6 bases between. The CDR3 totals 13 residues. The CDR3 spells CASSIPGNYGYTF. The DNA for the CDR3 is TGTGCCAGTAGTATTCCCGGTAACTATGGCTACACCTTC.

The chain links TRBV9 to TRBJ2-2; 7 bases fit TRBD1. Germline assignment: CDR1 SGDLS and CDR2 YYNGEE. This CDR3 spans 15 amino acids. J lost 6 bases, V lost 4 bases, and 9 bases had no gene match. CDR3 sequence: CASSYDRAKAGELFF. Here the CDR3 DNA reads TGTGCCAGCAGCTATGACAGGGCGAAAGCCGGGGAGCTGTTTTTT.

The chain joins TRBV6-1 to TRBJ1-4; D not certain. Germline V CDR1 and CDR2: MNHNS, SASEGT. V was pared by 4 bases and J by 4 bases, with 10 bases between. This CDR3 has 14 residues. CDR3 DNA: TGTGCCAGCAGTGTAAGCCGGGTTAATGAAAAACTGTTTTTT. The encoded protein is CASSVSRVNEKLFF.

The V gene is TRBV19, the J gene TRBJ2-3, with D possibly being TRBD2 (5 bases). The CDR3 sequence is 14 residues long. Trimming stripped 7 bases from V and 1 base from J, with 12 bases between. Per the germline V gene, CDR1 is LNHDA and CDR2 is SQIVND (reference sequence). In nucleotides, the CDR3 is TGTGCCAGTACCCCGGGGTGGGGCACAGATACGCAGTATTTT. Amino acid sequence: CASTPGWGTDTQYF.

This chain links TRBV10-3 with TRBJ1-5, with D perhaps TRBD1 (6 bases). Germline V gives CDR1 ENHRY, CDR2 SYGVKD. The CDR3 loop spans 18 amino acids. Trimming removed 3 bases at V and 0 bases at J, with 18 bases between. CDR3 sequence: CAISDRDRIRYSNQPQHF. In DNA form, the CDR3 reads TGTGCCATCAGTGATAGAGACAGGATCAGATATAGCAATCAGCCCCAGCATTTT.

This clone was seen a single time. The CDR3 sequence: CASSLTGARNQPQHF. The CDR3 coding sequence is TGTGCCAGCAGTTTGACAGGGGCCCGCAATCAGCCCCAGCATTTT. This sequence joins TRBV6-5 and TRBJ1-5, with 8 bases identical to TRBD1. The V segment lost 4 bases and the J segment 2 bases; nucleotides outside the gene matches: 4. This CDR3 has 15 residues. Germline CDR1 reads MNHEY; CDR2 reads SVGAGI.

V is TRBV9 and J is TRBJ1-4; D gene uncertain. CDR3 size: 16 residues. The germline V and J ends were trimmed by 0 bases and 0 bases, with 9 bases remaining between them. The V gene's germline CDR1 is SGDLS and CDR2 YYNGEE. The CDR3 DNA follows: TGTGCCAGCAGCGTAGGGGCAGTAGCAACTAATGAAAAACTGTTTTTT. Its translation: CASSVGAVATNEKLFF.

The rearrangement uses TRBV2 and TRBJ1-1, with a tentative D call TRBD1 (5 bases). Looked up from germline, CDR1 is SNHLY and CDR2 is FYNNEI. V was clipped by 2 bases and J by 6 bases, with 10 bases between them. This CDR3 has 13 residues. The CDR3 loop is CASSEPGRPEAFF. As DNA, the CDR3 is TGTGCCAGCAGTGAACCAGGGCGTCCTGAAGCTTTCTTT.

The CDR3 region has the DNA TGTGCCAGCAGCTTATTTGGAGTGGGGAGTCAAGAGACCCAGTACTTC. Its protein product is CASSLFGVGSQETQYF. V gene TRBV11-1 combines with J gene TRBJ2-5, with D perhaps TRBD2 (5 bases). The CDR3 totals 16 residues. Trimming removed 2 bases from V and 2 bases from J, with 15 bases in between. Per germline, CDR1 SGHAT and CDR2 FQDESV (reference sequence).